The T cell receptor beta chain under discussion was sequenced for a study of blood T cell repertoires in COVID-19. Germline loops: CDR1 MNHEY, CDR2 SVGAGI. Deletions cut 6 bases from V and 5 bases from J, with 19 bases between. CDR3 length: 15 residues. As originally analysed: Reference gene primer amplification gave nucleated cell count estimates. Method: immunoSEQ multiplex PCR; TCRdb's copy keeps in-frame clones and lacks some. The V and J calls and the clone size are those of that table, but D and trimming were determined from the DNA. The profile shows just under 60,000 clones, 70% to 85% of them singletons.

This clonotype originated in a man older than 75 with acute or convalescent COVID-19. Source material: peripheral blood. The chain joins TRBV6-5 to TRBJ2-5; D is uncertain. The CDR3 nucleotides read TGTGCCAGCAGATCGAGCCTAGATACAAGGGAGACCCAGTACTTC. Its translation: CASRSSLDTRETQYF.